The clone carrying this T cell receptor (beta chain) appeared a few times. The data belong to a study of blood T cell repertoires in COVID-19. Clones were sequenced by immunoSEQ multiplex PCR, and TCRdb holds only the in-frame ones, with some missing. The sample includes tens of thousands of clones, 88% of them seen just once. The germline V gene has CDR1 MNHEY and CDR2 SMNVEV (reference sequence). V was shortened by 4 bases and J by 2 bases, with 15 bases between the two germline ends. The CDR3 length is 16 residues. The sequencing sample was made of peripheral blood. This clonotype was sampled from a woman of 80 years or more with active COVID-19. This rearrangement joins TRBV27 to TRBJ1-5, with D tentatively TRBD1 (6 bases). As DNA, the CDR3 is TGTGCCAGCAGTTCACTTACAGGGCCAGGCAATCAGCCCCAGCATTTT. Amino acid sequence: CASSSLTGPGNQPQHF.